The clone carrying this T cell receptor (beta chain) came up many times. As yet, its antigen is unknown. The data stem from a study of neurological immune-mediated disorders. Findings and limits, study-wide: The expanded clones of different subjects shared no CDR3 amino acid sequences (suggesting private repertoires in all groups). Phylogenetic grouping assigned the repertoires of 18 of 34 multiple sclerosis patients to one related-CDR3 cluster, which constitutes a possible signature.

The cDNA was produced through 5'RACE with 10-nucleotide random UMIs. From the 5' RACE reads, TCRdb called clonotypes with MiXCR, one entry per CDR3 protein. This table has over 45,000 distinct CDR3 sequences, roughly 3.2% appearing once. Trimming cost V 0 bases and J 8 bases, with 10 bases left between them. Per the germline V gene, CDR1 is MNHEY and CDR2 is SVGAGI. CDR3 length equals 14 residues. Sequencing input: PBMCs. The sequence was collected from a woman aged 50 to 65 with multiple sclerosis. The J gene is TRBJ1-4, the V gene TRBV6-5; a weak D match, TRBD1 (5 bases). The CDR3 reads CASSYSGPGEKLFF. In DNA form, the CDR3 reads TGTGCCAGCAGTTACTCGGGGCCTGGGGAAAAACTGTTTTTT.